This T cell receptor beta chain was profiled in a study of human T cells and chemical hapten exposure. Background on the study: Per-sample variation in TCR yield stemmed mainly from small pooled library volume differences.

General observations from the study: After DPC sensitization, TCRs above 1 in 1000 frequency showed no change.

The library tagged individual cDNA molecules with unique molecular identifiers. Original methodology: There were a median of around 97,000 TCRs per sample, with a range from about 20,000 to 700,000. MiXCR was run by TCRdb on the RACE reads, yielding one entry per CDR3 protein. TCRdb, not the authors, supplied the V and J calls. The sample comprises 130,000 or so distinct CDR3 sequences, roughly 9.5% of which are singletons, and approximately 1.6% rests with the top ten. This CDR3 has 18 residues. The V end lost 0 bases, the J end lost 0 bases, and 17 bases lay between the germline ends. Germline V gene data show CDR1 as LGHDT and CDR2 as YNNKEL (reference sequence). Indicated time point: healthy volunteer bleed at 2 weeks. Extraction of total RNA was performed on unfractionated whole blood. To note about this clonotype: Its antigen is not identified.

This receptor was obtained from a male donor in good health. Some clones in this sample may be carry-over from other donors' samples. Sequencing used whole blood. V and J are TRBV3-1 and TRBJ2-5; maybe TRBD1 (6 bases). The CDR3 sequence is CASSQDRDIIQYQETQYF. CDR3 DNA sequence: TGTGCCAGCAGCCAAGACCGGGACATCATCCAGTACCAAGAGACCCAGTACTTC.